Listed here is a single TCR beta chain. This table comes from immunoSEQ multiplex PCR, and its TCRdb copy is limited to in-frame clones, with some not included. The table shows 110,000 to 150,000 clones, with about 90% occurring only once. These data originate in a study of control samples from healthy donors and cancer patients. Per germline, CDR1 SGHRS and CDR2 YFSETQ. This CDR3 has 14 amino acids. V dropped 3 bases and J dropped 2 bases, with 11 bases sitting between them. The genes are TRBV5-1 and TRBJ1-2, with D maybe TRBD1 (5 bases). The sample consisted of blood. The sequence was collected from a man aged 18 to 35 in good health. This CDR3 reads CASSSGTANYGYTF. The CDR3 DNA sequence: TGCGCCAGCAGCTCGGGGACGGCCAACTATGGCTACACCTTC. Filled out from reference TRBV5-1 and TRBJ1-2, the complete variable domain reads KAGVTQTPRYLIKTRGQQVTLSCSPISGHRSVSWYQQTPGQGLQFLFEYFSETQRNKGNFPGRFSGRQFSNSRSEMNVSTLELGDSALYLCASSSGTANYGYTFGSGTRLTVV.